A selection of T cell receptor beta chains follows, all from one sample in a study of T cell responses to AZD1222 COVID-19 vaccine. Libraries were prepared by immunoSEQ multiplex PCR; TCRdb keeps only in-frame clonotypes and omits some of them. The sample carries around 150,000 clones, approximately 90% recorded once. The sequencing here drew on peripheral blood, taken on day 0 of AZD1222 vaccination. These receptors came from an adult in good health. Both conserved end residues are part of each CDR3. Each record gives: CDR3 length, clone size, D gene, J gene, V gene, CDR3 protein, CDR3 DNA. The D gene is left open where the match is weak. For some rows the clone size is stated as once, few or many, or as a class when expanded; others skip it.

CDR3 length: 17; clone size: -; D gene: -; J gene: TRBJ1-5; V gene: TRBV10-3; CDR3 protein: CAISEYMRQGDNQPQHF; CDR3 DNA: TGTGCCATCAGTGAGTATATGCGGCAGGGTGACAATCAGCCCCAGCATTTT
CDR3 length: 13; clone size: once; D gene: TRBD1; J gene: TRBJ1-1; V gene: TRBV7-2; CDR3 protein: CASSSGQGTEAFF; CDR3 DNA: TGTGCCAGCAGCTCGGGACAGGGAACTGAAGCTTTCTTT
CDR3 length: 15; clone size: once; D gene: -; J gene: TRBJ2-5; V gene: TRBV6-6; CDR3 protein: CASSYIGSSEETQYF; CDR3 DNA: TGTGCCAGCAGTTACATTGGGTCGTCCGAGGAGACCCAGTACTTC
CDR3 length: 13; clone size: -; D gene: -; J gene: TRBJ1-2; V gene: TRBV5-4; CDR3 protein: CASSTDSNYGYTF; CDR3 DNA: TGTGCCAGCAGCACAGACAGTAACTATGGCTACACCTTC
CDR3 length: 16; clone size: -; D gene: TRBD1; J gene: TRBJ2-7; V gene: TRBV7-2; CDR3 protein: CASSSGTGKVSGEQYF; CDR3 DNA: TGTGCCAGCAGCTCAGGGACAGGGAAGGTTTCAGGCGAGCAGTACTTC
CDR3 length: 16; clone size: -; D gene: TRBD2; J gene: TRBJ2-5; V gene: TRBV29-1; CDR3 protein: CSARGLAGELGETQYF; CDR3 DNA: TGCAGCGCGCGGGGATTAGCGGGAGAGTTGGGGGAGACCCAGTACTTC
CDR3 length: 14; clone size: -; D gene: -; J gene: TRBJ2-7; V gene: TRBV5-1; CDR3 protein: CASSLGDTAYEQYF; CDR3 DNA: TGCGCCAGCAGCTTGGGGGACACCGCCTACGAGCAGTACTTC
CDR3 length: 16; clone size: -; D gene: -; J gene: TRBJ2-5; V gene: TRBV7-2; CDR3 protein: CASSLVFGGLRETQYF; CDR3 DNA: TGTGCCAGCAGCTTAGTTTTCGGGGGGCTCCGGGAGACCCAGTACTTC
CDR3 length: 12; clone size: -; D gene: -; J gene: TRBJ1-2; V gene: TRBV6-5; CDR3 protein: CAQSRGGYGYTF; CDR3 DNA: TGTGCTCAGAGTAGGGGAGGATATGGCTACACCTTC
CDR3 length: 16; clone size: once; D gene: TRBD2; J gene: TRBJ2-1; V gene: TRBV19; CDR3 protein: CASMGLIGLAGNEQFF; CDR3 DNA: TGTGCCAGTATGGGACTGATAGGACTAGCGGGCAATGAGCAGTTCTTC
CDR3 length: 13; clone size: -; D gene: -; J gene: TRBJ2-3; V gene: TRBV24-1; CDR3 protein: CATSAPSPDTQYF; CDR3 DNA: TGTGCCACCAGTGCCCCTAGTCCAGATACGCAGTATTTT
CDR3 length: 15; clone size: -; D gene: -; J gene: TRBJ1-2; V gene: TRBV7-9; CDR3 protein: CASSFPLQANYGYTF; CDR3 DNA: TGTGCCAGCAGCTTTCCCCTACAAGCTAACTATGGCTACACCTTC
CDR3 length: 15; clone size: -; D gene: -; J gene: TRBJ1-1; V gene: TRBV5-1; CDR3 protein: CASSLDPAVNTEAFF; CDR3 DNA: TGCGCCAGCAGCTTGGACCCAGCGGTGAACACTGAAGCTTTCTTT
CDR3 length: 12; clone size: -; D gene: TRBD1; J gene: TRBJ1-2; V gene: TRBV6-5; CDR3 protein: CASGRRGDGYTF; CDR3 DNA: TGTGCCAGCGGGCGCAGGGGGGATGGCTACACCTTC
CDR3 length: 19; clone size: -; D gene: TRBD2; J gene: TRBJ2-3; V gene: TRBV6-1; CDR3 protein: CASSEYSGLAGGRGDTQYF; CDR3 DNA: TGTGCCAGCAGTGAATACTCCGGACTAGCGGGGGGGCGAGGAGATACGCAGTATTTT
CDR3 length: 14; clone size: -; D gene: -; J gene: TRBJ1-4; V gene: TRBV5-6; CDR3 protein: CASSFGSEREKLFF; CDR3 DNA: TGTGCCAGCAGCTTCGGGTCGGAGAGGGAAAAACTGTTTTTT
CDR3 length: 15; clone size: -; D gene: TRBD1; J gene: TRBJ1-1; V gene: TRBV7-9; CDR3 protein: CASSFDRVMNTEAFF; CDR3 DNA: TGTGCCAGCAGCTTCGACAGGGTGATGAACACTGAAGCTTTCTTT
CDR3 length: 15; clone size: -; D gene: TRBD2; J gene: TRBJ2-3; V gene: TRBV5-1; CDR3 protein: CASRREVQSTDTQYF; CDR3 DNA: TGCGCCAGCAGACGGGAGGTACAAAGCACAGATACGCAGTATTTT
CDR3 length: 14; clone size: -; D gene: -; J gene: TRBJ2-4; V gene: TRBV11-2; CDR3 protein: CASSTLDSPNIQYF; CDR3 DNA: TGTGCCAGCAGCACCCTAGACAGTCCAAACATTCAGTACTTC
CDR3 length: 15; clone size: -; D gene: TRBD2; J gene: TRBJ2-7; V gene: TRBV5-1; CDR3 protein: CASSLAGGRGYEQYF; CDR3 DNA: TGCGCCAGCAGCTTGGCGGGCGGGAGAGGGTACGAGCAGTACTTC
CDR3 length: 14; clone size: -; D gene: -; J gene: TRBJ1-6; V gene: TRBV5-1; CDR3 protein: CASSNSGFDSPLHF; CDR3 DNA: TGCGCCAGCAGTAATAGCGGTTTTGATTCACCCCTCCACTTT
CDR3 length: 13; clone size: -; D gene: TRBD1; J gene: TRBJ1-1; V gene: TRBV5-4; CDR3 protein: CASSLDRGTEAFF; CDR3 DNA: TGTGCCAGCAGCTTGGACAGGGGCACTGAAGCTTTCTTT
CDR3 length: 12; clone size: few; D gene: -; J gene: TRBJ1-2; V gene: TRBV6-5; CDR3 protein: CASSSPSGGYTF; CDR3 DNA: TGTGCCAGCAGTTCTCCTTCAGGTGGCTACACCTTC
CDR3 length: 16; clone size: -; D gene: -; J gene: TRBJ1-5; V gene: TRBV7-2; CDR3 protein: CASSLRGEGSHQPQHF; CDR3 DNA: TGTGCCAGCAGCCTCCGGGGGGAGGGGAGTCATCAGCCCCAGCATTTT
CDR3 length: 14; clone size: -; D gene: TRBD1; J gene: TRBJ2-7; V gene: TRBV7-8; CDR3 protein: CASSLNRGGDEQYF; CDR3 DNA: TGTGCCAGCAGCCTGAACAGGGGTGGGGACGAGCAGTACTTC
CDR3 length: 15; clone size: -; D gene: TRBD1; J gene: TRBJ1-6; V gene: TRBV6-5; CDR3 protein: CASSLGQANNSPLHF; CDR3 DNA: TGTGCCAGCAGTCTCGGACAGGCTAATAATTCACCCCTCCACTTT
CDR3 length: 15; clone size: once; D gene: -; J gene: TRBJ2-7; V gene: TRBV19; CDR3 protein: CASSIGVIGFYEQYF; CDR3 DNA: TGTGCCAGTAGTATAGGGGTTATAGGTTTCTACGAGCAGTACTTC
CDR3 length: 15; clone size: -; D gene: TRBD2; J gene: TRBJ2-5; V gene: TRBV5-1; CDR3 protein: CASSGAGGVMETQYF; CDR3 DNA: TGCGCCAGCAGCGGGGCGGGGGGTGTTATGGAGACCCAGTACTTC
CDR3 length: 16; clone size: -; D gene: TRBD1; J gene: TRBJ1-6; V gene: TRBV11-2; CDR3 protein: CASRQLRTGNNSPLHF; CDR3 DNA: TGTGCCAGCAGGCAACTCCGGACAGGGAATAATTCACCCCTCCACTTT
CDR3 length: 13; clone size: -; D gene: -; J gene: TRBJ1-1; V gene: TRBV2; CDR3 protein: CASSDQGNTEAFF; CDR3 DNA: TGTGCCAGCAGTGATCAGGGGAACACTGAAGCTTTCTTT
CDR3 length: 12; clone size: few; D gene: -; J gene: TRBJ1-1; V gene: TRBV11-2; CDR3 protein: CASSLGITEAFF; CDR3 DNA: TGTGCCAGCAGCTTAGGGATCACTGAAGCTTTCTTT
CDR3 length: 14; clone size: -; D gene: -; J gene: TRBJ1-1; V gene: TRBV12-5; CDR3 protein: CASAVWTGDTEAFF; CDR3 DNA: TGTGCTAGCGCAGTTTGGACCGGGGACACTGAAGCTTTCTTT
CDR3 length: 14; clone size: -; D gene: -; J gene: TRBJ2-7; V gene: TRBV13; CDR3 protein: CASSLGGRGLEQYF; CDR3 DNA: TGTGCCAGCAGCTTAGGTGGGAGAGGGCTCGAGCAGTACTTC
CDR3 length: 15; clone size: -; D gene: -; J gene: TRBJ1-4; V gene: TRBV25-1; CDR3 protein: CASSESGGTREKLFF; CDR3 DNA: TGTGCCAGCAGTGAATCGGGGGGGACGAGAGAAAAACTGTTTTTT
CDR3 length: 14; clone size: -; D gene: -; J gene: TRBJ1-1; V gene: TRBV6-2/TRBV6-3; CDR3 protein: CASSYSPEPNRAFF; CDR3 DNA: TGTGCCAGCAGTTACTCCCCGGAGCCAAACCGAGCTTTCTTT
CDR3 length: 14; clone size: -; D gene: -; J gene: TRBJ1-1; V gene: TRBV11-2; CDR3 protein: CASSSLTGTPEAFF; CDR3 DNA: TGTGCCAGCAGCTCCCTCACAGGGACCCCTGAAGCTTTCTTT
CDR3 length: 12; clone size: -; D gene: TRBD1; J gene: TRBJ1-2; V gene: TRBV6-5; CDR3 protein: CASSTSGGGYTF; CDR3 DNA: TGTGCCAGCAGTACGTCAGGGGGTGGCTACACCTTC
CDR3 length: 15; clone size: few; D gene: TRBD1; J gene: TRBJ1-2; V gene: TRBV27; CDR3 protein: CASSLEAGRGQGYTF; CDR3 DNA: TGTGCCAGCAGTTTAGAAGCAGGGAGGGGGCAAGGCTACACCTTC
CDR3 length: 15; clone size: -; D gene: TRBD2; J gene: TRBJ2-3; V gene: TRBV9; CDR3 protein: CASSGTSGGTDTQYF; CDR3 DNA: TGTGCCAGCAGCGGGACTAGCGGGGGCACAGATACGCAGTATTTT
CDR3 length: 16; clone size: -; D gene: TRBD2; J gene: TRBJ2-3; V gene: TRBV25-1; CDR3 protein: CASSGRLAGVTDTQYF; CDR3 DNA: TGTGCCAGCAGTGGACGACTAGCGGGAGTCACAGATACGCAGTATTTT
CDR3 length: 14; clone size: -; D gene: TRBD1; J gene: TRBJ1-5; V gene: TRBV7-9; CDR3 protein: CASSFGTGGQPQHF; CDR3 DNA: TGTGCCAGCAGCTTTGGGACAGGGGGCCAGCCCCAGCATTTT
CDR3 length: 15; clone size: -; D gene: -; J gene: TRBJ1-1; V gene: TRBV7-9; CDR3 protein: CASSSEGLTNTEAFF; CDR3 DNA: TGTGCCAGCAGCTCTGAAGGACTGACGAACACTGAAGCTTTCTTT
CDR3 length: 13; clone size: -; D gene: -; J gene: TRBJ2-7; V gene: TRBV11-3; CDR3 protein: CASSPQQGSEQYF; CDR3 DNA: TGTGCCAGCAGCCCCCAACAGGGATCCGAGCAGTACTTC
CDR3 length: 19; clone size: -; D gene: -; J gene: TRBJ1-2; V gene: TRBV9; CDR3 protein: CASSVLGPSQGVANYGYTF; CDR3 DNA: TGTGCCAGCAGCGTATTGGGACCCTCACAGGGTGTTGCTAACTATGGCTACACCTTC
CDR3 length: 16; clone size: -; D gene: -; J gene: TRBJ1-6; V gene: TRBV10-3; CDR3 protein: CAIRAGEAGSNSPLHF; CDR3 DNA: TGTGCCATCAGAGCGGGAGAGGCAGGGAGCAATTCACCCCTCCACTTT
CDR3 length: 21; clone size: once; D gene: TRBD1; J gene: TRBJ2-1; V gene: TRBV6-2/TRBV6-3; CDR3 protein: CASSFTLRTGGRVTAYNEQFF; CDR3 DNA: TGTGCCAGCAGTTTCACCCTACGGACAGGGGGACGGGTAACGGCCTACAATGAGCAGTTCTTC
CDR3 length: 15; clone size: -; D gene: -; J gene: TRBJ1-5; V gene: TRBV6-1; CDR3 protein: CASSEAGGGNQPQHF; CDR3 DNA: TGTGCCAGCAGTGAAGCGGGTGGAGGGAACCAGCCCCAGCATTTT
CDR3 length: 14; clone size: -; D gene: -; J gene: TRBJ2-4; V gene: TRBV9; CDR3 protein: CASSVSPVENIQYF; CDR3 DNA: TGTGCCAGCAGCGTATCTCCCGTCGAAAACATTCAGTACTTC
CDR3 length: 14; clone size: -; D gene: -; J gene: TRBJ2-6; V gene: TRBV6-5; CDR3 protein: CASGRISGANVLTF; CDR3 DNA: TGTGCCAGTGGGAGGATCTCTGGGGCCAACGTCCTGACTTTC
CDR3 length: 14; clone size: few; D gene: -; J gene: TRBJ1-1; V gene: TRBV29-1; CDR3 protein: CSGALGGGNTEAFF; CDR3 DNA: TGCAGCGGTGCCCTGGGGGGGGGAAACACTGAAGCTTTCTTT
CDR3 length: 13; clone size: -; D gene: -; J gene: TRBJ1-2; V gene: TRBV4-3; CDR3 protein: CASSQDRGSGYTF; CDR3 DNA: TGCGCCAGCAGCCAAGATAGAGGGAGTGGTTACACCTTC
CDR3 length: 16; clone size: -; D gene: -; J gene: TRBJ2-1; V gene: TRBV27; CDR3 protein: CASSLGGWTENNEQFF; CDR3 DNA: TGTGCCAGCAGTTTAGGGGGGTGGACAGAAAACAATGAGCAGTTCTTC
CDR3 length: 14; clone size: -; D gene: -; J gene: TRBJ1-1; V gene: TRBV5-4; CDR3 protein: CASSLDGRNTEAFF; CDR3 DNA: TGTGCCAGCAGCTTGGACGGGAGGAACACTGAAGCTTTCTTT